Listed below are T cell receptor beta chains from one sample, sequenced in a study of beta chain features in type 1 diabetes. Some clones are missing from TCRdb's copy, which holds only in-frame ones; the method was immunoSEQ multiplex PCR. The sample shows over 200,000 clones, about a tenth of them seen only once. The specimen sequenced was naive CD4+ T cells from blood. These receptors all come from a young man with type 1 diabetes. Both conserved end residues are part of each CDR3. A D gene is named only where the DNA matches it firmly. Clone size is not always given. Where it is, it says once, few, many or a class for expanded clones.

j_gene,abundance,v_gene,d_gene,CDR3aa,CDR3nt
TRBJ1-5,-,TRBV30,-,CAWSVGWGEGQPQHF,TGTGCCTGGAGTGTAGGGTGGGGGGAAGGTCAGCCCCAGCATTTT
TRBJ1-4,few,TRBV18,-,CASSPPLRGNEKLFF,TGTGCCAGCTCACCTCCATTAAGAGGGAATGAAAAACTGTTTTTT
TRBJ2-6,-,TRBV5-1,TRBD1,CASSRDRLSSGANVLTF,TGCGCCAGCAGCAGGGACAGGCTAAGCTCTGGGGCCAACGTCCTGACTTTC
TRBJ2-5,-,TRBV10-3,TRBD1,CAISAAPGQGGTQYF,TGTGCCATCAGTGCAGCCCCCGGACAGGGGGGGACCCAGTACTTC
TRBJ1-1,-,TRBV30,-,CAWSGRGGTNTEAFF,TGTGCCTGGAGTGGGAGGGGTGGTACGAACACTGAAGCTTTCTTT
TRBJ2-7,-,TRBV9,TRBD1,CASSARGQGELGEQYF,TGTGCCAGCAGCGCTCGGGGACAGGGTGAATTGGGTGAGCAGTACTTC
TRBJ2-6,-,TRBV7-3,TRBD1,CASSWDSSGANVLTF,TGTGCCAGCAGCTGGGACAGCTCTGGGGCCAACGTCCTGACTTTC
TRBJ1-5,-,TRBV6-1,-,CASNRQPNSNQPQHF,TGTGCCAGCAACCGACAGCCGAATAGCAATCAGCCCCAGCATTTT
TRBJ2-3,-,TRBV6-5,TRBD1,CASSPRDRASDTQYF,TGTGCCAGCAGCCCCCGGGACAGGGCTTCGGATACGCAGTATTTT
TRBJ2-7,few,TRBV7-6,-,CASSSTPGSYEQYF,TGTGCCAGCAGCTCTACTCCAGGTTCCTACGAGCAGTACTTC
TRBJ2-3,-,TRBV7-2,-,CASSSYRDTQYF,TGTGCCAGCAGCTCCTACAGAGATACGCAGTATTTT
TRBJ2-1,-,TRBV5-1,TRBD2,CASSPAVAGKEQFF,TGCGCCAGCAGCCCCGCGGTAGCGGGGAAGGAGCAGTTCTTC